This entry lists 23 T cell receptor beta chains sequenced from one sample in a study of blood T cell repertoires in COVID-19. Only in-frame clones appear in the TCRdb table, and some are missing; sequencing was by immunoSEQ multiplex PCR. The data show approximately 300,000 clones, 80% to 90% seen once. The source material was PBMCs or T cells enriched from blood (not recorded which). Every receptor here comes from a woman aged 25 to 39 who had recovered from COVID-19.

V usage is TRBV3-1 (or the pseudogene TRBV3-2) and J usage is TRBJ2-7; D uncertain. The germline V gene encodes CDR1 LGHDT and CDR2 YNNKEL (reference sequence). The V end was cut by 0 bases, the J end by 2 bases, with 14 bases between. This CDR3 is 16 amino acids long. The CDR3 is CASSQDVWQAPYEQYF. CDR3 bases: TGTGCCAGCAGCCAAGATGTGTGGCAGGCCCCCTACGAGCAGTACTTC.

V is TRBV7-8 and J is TRBJ1-5, with 8 bases aligning to TRBD1. Trimming at V came to 5 bases and at J to 7 bases, leaving 7 bases not matched to a gene. The CDR3 sequence is 14 residues long. Germline V lookup: CDR1 SGHVS, CDR2 FQNEAQ. The CDR3: CASSPATGGQPQHF. The CDR3 bases are TGTGCCAGCAGCCCGGCAACAGGGGGACAGCCCCAGCATTTT.

This chain connects TRBV19 to TRBJ1-5; D possibly corresponds to TRBD1 (6 bases). The CDR3 is made up of 15 amino acids. Germline V gene data show CDR1 as LNHDA and CDR2 as SQIVND (reference sequence). The V end lost 5 bases, the J end lost 6 bases, and 17 bases lay between the germline ends. The CDR3 sequence: CASSVRGGWGQPQHF. DNA of the CDR3: TGTGCCAGTAGTGTCAGGGGCGGTTGGGGTCAGCCCCAGCATTTT.

The genes are TRBV7-6 and TRBJ2-2; 7 nucleotides match TRBD2. After removal of 5 bases from V and 0 bases from J, the junction contained 9 bases not matched to a gene. Germline values: CDR1 SGHVS, CDR2 FNYEAQ. The CDR3 totals 17 residues. The DNA for the CDR3 is TGTGCCAGCAGCCATCCCACTAGCGCCGCGAACACCGGGGAGCTGTTTTTT. Translated, it gives CASSHPTSAANTGELFF.

The chain employs TRBV30 and TRBJ2-6, with 8 bases aligning to TRBD1. Trimming cost V 8 bases and J 0 bases; bases outside gene matches: 9. The germline CDR1 and CDR2 sequences are GTSNPN and SVGIG (reference sequence). The CDR3 consists of 16 residues. The CDR3 here is CAEGGQGFSGANVLTF. CDR3 DNA sequence: TGTGCCGAAGGAGGACAGGGATTCTCTGGGGCCAACGTCCTGACTTTC.

In its sample, this clone was seen once. The chain uses TRBV7-9 and TRBJ2-5, with TRBD1 identical over 12 bases. Trimming cost V 5 bases and J 5 bases; bases outside gene matches: 6. CDR1 and CDR2 (germline): SEHNR, FQNEAQ (reference sequence). The CDR3 is made up of 15 amino acids. The DNA for the CDR3 is TGTGCCAGCAGCCGGGGACAGGGGGCGGACGAGACCCAGTACTTC. Translating it yields CASSRGQGADETQYF.

The V gene is TRBV7-3, the J gene TRBJ1-6; 9 bases map to TRBD1. The CDR3 extends over 15 amino acids. V trimming: 3 bases; J trimming: 10 bases; junction bases outside the gene matches: 7. The V gene's germline CDR1 is SGHTA and CDR2 FQGTGA. The CDR3 DNA is TGTGCCAGCAGCTTCTTGGACAGGGGAAGGTCACCCCTCCACTTT. This translates into CASSFLDRGRSPLHF.

The rearrangement uses TRBV18 and TRBJ2-7; D call uncertain. Germline CDR1 reads KGHSH; CDR2 reads LQKENI. This CDR3 has 13 amino acids. Trimming left V 0 bases short and J 6 bases short, with 9 bases between. Here the CDR3 reads CASSPPGLIEQYF. CDR3 nucleotide sequence: TGTGCCAGCTCACCACCCGGTCTAATCGAGCAGTACTTC.

The chain uses TRBV2 and TRBJ2-7, with D perhaps TRBD1 (5 bases). V was clipped by 9 bases and J by 5 bases, with 26 bases between them. From germline, CDR1 is SNHLY and CDR2 FYNNEI. The CDR3 has 16 amino acids. The CDR3 spells CARGDESGLSLHEQYF. In DNA form, the CDR3 reads TGTGCCAGGGGTGATGAATCAGGGCTTTCCCTCCACGAGCAGTACTTC.

This clone was recorded a few times. The rearrangement links TRBV30 to TRBJ1-1; D is undetermined. CDR1 and CDR2 from the germline V gene are GTSNPN and SVGIG (reference sequence). V was cut by 2 bases and J by 1 base, with 5 bases left in between. CDR3 length: 12 amino acids. In nucleotides, the CDR3 is TGTGCCTGGAGTTACAGGAACACTGAAGCTTTCTTT. Its translation is CAWSYRNTEAFF.

The gene calls are TRBV18 and TRBJ2-2, with 12 bases that match TRBD2. V shed 2 bases and J 1 base; nucleotides not matched to a gene: 8. The CDR3 contains 19 residues. Germline V CDR1 and CDR2: KGHSH, LQKENI. This chain's CDR3 is CASSPYSRLAGENTGELFF. CDR3 DNA sequence: TGTGCCAGCTCACCATATTCTAGACTAGCGGGAGAGAACACCGGGGAGCTGTTTTTT.

The rearrangement joins TRBV28 to TRBJ1-1; 7 positions match TRBD1. From germline, CDR1 is MDHEN and CDR2 SYDVKM. With 4 bases clipped from V and 4 bases from J, the junction kept 9 bases outside the gene matches. The CDR3 extends over 15 amino acids. As DNA, the CDR3 is TGTGCCAGCAGTTCACCGACAGGGAGAGGCACTGAAGCTTTCTTT. Residues: CASSSPTGRGTEAFF.

The chain uses TRBV11-2 and TRBJ2-3; TRBD2 agrees at 7 bases. From germline, CDR1 is SGHAT and CDR2 FQNNGV. Unmatched junction bases numbered 17, after V lost 5 bases and J lost 9 bases. The CDR3 totals 16 residues. CDR3 DNA: TGTGCCAGCAGCGATCGAGTGAGCGGGATGGGGGAAACGCAGTATTTT. This sequence encodes CASSDRVSGMGETQYF. Filled out from reference TRBV11-2 and TRBJ2-3, the complete variable domain reads EAGVAQSPRYKIIEKRQSVAFWCNPISGHATLYWYQQILGQGPKLLIQFQNNGVVDDSQLPKDRFSAERLKGVDSTLKIQPAKLEDSAVYLCASSDRVSGMGETQYFGPGTRLTVL.

This clone has a single count. The chain carries TRBV19 and TRBJ2-6; tentatively, D is TRBD1 (6 bases). CDR1 is LNHDA, CDR2 SQIVND, per germline (reference sequence). V was shortened by 7 bases and J by 2 bases, with 15 bases between the two germline ends. The CDR3 has 16 residues. CDR3 region: CASNHRNRAGANVLTF. The CDR3, as DNA: TGTGCCAGTAATCACCGAAACAGGGCTGGGGCCAACGTCCTGACTTTC.

The CDR3 here is CASRQGISNEQFF. As DNA, the CDR3 is TGTGCCAGCAGACAGGGGATCTCGAATGAGCAGTTCTTC. The chain combines TRBV6-5 with TRBJ2-1; 7 nucleotides match TRBD1. CDR1 is MNHEY, CDR2 SVGAGI, per germline. V was pared by 6 bases and J by 7 bases, with 6 bases of the junction left unmatched. The length of the CDR3 is 13 residues.

The chain employs TRBV11-2 and TRBJ2-3; 9 nucleotides align to TRBD2. Losses at the gene ends were 1 base for V and 5 bases for J; bases not matched to a gene: 4. This CDR3 spans 15 amino acids. Germline CDR1 and CDR2: SGHAT and FQNNGV. Here the CDR3 reads CASSLGGGGGDTQYF. In DNA form, the CDR3 reads TGTGCCAGCAGCTTAGGCGGGGGGGGAGGAGATACGCAGTATTTT.

This clone showed up just a few times. The genes are TRBV12-3 or TRBV12-4 and TRBJ1-1, with TRBD1 as a possible D gene (5 bases). The CDR3 runs 11 residues. V was cut by 3 bases and J by 8 bases, with 7 bases left in between. In DNA, the CDR3 is TGTGCCAGCAGTTTTGGGGGGGAAGCTTTCTTT. Protein sequence: CASSFGGEAFF.

This clone has only one observation. This chain uses TRBV5-8 with TRBJ2-3, with D possibly TRBD2 on 6 matching bases. Germline CDR1 and CDR2: SGHTS and YDEGEE. Trimming took 3 bases from V and 1 from J, leaving 9 bases between them. This CDR3 is 14 amino acids long. The CDR3 protein is CASSSGGGTDTQYF. CDR3 DNA sequence: TGTGCCAGCAGCTCCGGGGGAGGCACAGATACGCAGTATTTT.

CDR3 loop: CASSLAGTANSPLHF. The DNA of the CDR3 is TGTGCCAGCAGCCTAGCCGGGACAGCAAATTCACCCCTCCACTTT. This sequence joins TRBV5-4 and TRBJ1-6; TRBD1 matches at 7 bases. The CDR3 is made up of 15 amino acids. Trimming at V came to 4 bases and at J to 7 bases, leaving 8 bases not matched to a gene. CDR1 and CDR2 (germline): SGHNT, YYREEE (reference sequence).

This clone was counted a few times. V is TRBV6-4 and J is TRBJ2-1; TRBD2 matches at 9 bases. Trimming removed 2 bases from V and 5 bases from J; junction bases left unmatched: 1. Germline lookup yields CDR1 MRHNA and CDR2 SNTAGT. The CDR3 extends over 14 amino acids. CDR3 in DNA: TGTGCCAGCAGTGACGGACTAGCGCACAATGAGCAGTTCTTC. This encodes CASSDGLAHNEQFF.

This chain uses TRBV14 with TRBJ2-1, with D possibly TRBD1 on 5 matching bases. Trimming took 1 base from V and 3 from J, leaving 16 bases between them. The CDR3 contains 17 residues. CDR1 and CDR2 from the germline V gene are SGHDN and FVKESK. The CDR3 DNA sequence: TGTGCCAGCAGCCAAGTGATAGGGGCGCCGGACTACAATGAGCAGTTCTTC. Translating it yields CASSQVIGAPDYNEQFF. Combining the CDR3 with reference TRBV14 and TRBJ2-1 gives the whole variable domain EAGVTQFPSHSVIEKGQTVTLRCDPISGHDNLYWYRRVMGKEIKFLLHFVKESKQDESGMPNNRFLAERTGGTYSTLKVQPAELEDSGVYFCASSQVIGAPDYNEQFFGPGTRLTVL.

This sequence joins TRBV6-5 and TRBJ1-3; D perhaps matches TRBD1 (6 bases). There are 13 residues in the CDR3. V was trimmed by 7 bases and J by 3 bases, leaving 10 bases between them. From germline, CDR1 is MNHEY and CDR2 SVGAGI. CDR3 DNA: TGTGCCAGCAACGACAGGAGTGGAAACACCATATATTTT. Translated: CASNDRSGNTIYF.

J is TRBJ2-1 and V is TRBV6-6; D unclear. The V and J ends lost 7 bases and 12 bases respectively, with 16 bases between them. From germline, CDR1 is MNHNY and CDR2 SVGAGI (reference sequence). The length of the CDR3 is 12 residues. The CDR3 nucleotides are TGTGCCAGCATTGGCCTCGGGTTGGGGCAGTTCTTC. Translating it yields CASIGLGLGQFF.